A selection of T cell receptor beta chains follows, all from one sample in a study of T-cell memory formation after mild COVID-19. TCRdb independently ran MiXCR on the 5' RACE reads; one entry per CDR3 protein. Of some 250,000 distinct CDR3 sequences in the sample, over 9% were seen once. Sequenced material: PBMCs or a T cell subset sorted from them (not recorded which). The receptors stem from a man aged 18 to 35 who had mild COVID-19 (a few samples of this study predate the infection). Cell type and time point are not known. Each CDR3 is given with its conserved first and last residue. A D gene is named only where the DNA matches it firmly. Clone size is not always given. Where it is, it says once, few, many or a class for expanded clones.

>TRBD1|NA|TRBV4-1|TRBJ1-2
TGCGCCAGCAGCCAAGCCGGGGGGACAGGATATGGCTACACCTTC
CASSQAGGTGYGYTF
>NA|many|TRBV7-2|TRBJ2-1
TGTGCCAGCAGCTTAGTCGGCGATAGTGAGCAGTTCTTC
CASSLVGDSEQFF
>NA|NA|TRBV5-1|TRBJ1-1
TGCGCCAGCCGTATGGAGGGGGGTGGCACTGAAGCTTTCTTT
CASRMEGGGTEAFF
>TRBD1|few|TRBV3-1|TRBJ2-5
TGTGCCAGCAGCCAATTTTCGACAGGGGGAGAGACCCAGTACTTC
CASSQFSTGGETQYF
>NA|NA|TRBV5-5|TRBJ1-1
TGTGCCAGCAGCTTGGCCCTGTTACAGGGAAACACTGAAGCTTTCTTT
CASSLALLQGNTEAFF
>NA|few|TRBV20-1|TRBJ2-5
TGCAGTGCTAGTGACGGGGATTTAAGAGGAGAGACCCAGTACTTC
CSASDGDLRGETQYF
>NA|NA|TRBV7-2|TRBJ1-1
TGTGCCAGCAGCGGACGTGGGGGACGGGCAGCTTTCTTT
CASSGRGGRAAFF
>NA|NA|TRBV7-9|TRBJ1-5
TGTGCCAGCAGCCCGGGTGGGGCACGGCAGCCCCAGCATTTT
CASSPGGARQPQHF
>TRBD1|NA|TRBV6-2/TRBV6-3|TRBJ1-6
TGTGCCAGCAGTTACTTTCCCCGGGACAGGAATTCACCCCTCCACTTT
CASSYFPRDRNSPLHF
>NA|many|TRBV9|TRBJ1-6
TGTGCCAGCAGCGGCTCAGGCCTTAATTCACCCCTCCACTTT
CASSGSGLNSPLHF
>TRBD2|many|TRBV24-1|TRBJ2-3
TGTGCCACCAGTGCCGGACCCGGGACTAGCGGGGATACGCAGTATTTT
CATSAGPGTSGDTQYF
>NA|few|TRBV12-3/TRBV12-4|TRBJ1-2
TGTGCCAGCAGTTCCAGGGGTTGGGCTAACTATGGCTACACCTTC
CASSSRGWANYGYTF
>NA|many|TRBV12-3/TRBV12-4|TRBJ2-7
TGTGCCAGCAGGCCCACAGGCAGTCTACGGGAGCAGTACTTC
CASRPTGSLREQYF
>NA|NA|TRBV7-2|TRBJ2-2
TGTGCCAGCAGCTTACGACAGATGAACACCGGGGAGCTGTTTTTT
CASSLRQMNTGELFF
>NA|NA|TRBV7-6|TRBJ2-7
TGTGCCAGCAGCTTAGAGTTCGACGAGCAGTACTTC
CASSLEFDEQYF
>TRBD1|few|TRBV7-3|TRBJ2-6
TGTGCCAGCAGCTTAAGCACAGGGGACTCTGGGGCCAACGTCCTGACTTTC
CASSLSTGDSGANVLTF
>NA|NA|TRBV12-3/TRBV12-4|TRBJ1-2
TGTGCCAGCAGCCTGGACACCTCTAACTATGGCTACACCTTC
CASSLDTSNYGYTF
>NA|NA|TRBV5-1|TRBJ1-4
TGCGCCAGCAGCAGGACAGCGGCAACTAATGAAAAACTGTTTTTT
CASSRTAATNEKLFF
>TRBD1|NA|TRBV10-3|TRBJ2-2
TGTGCCAGCAGCACGACTAAGACAGGGGCCGGGGAGCTGTTTTTT
CASSTTKTGAGELFF
>NA|NA|TRBV6-2/TRBV6-3|TRBJ2-6
TGTGCCAGCAGTTCTGGCTGGGCCAACGTCCTGACTTTC
CASSSGWANVLTF
>TRBD1|NA|TRBV6-1|TRBJ1-5
TGTGCCAGCAGAGTAGCGGGGACAGGGGTATTGAAGCCCCAGCATTTT
CASRVAGTGVLKPQHF
>TRBD1|few|TRBV4-2|TRBJ1-2
TGTGCCAGCAGCCCACCGGGACAGGGAGACTATGGCTACACCTTC
CASSPPGQGDYGYTF
>TRBD1|few|TRBV6-6|TRBJ2-3
TGTGCCAGCAGCTCCCGGGACAGGAGCGATACGCAGTATTTT
CASSSRDRSDTQYF
>NA|few|TRBV12-3/TRBV12-4|TRBJ1-1
TGTGCCAGCAGTCAGCATACGGGGGGATGGACTGAAGCTTTCTTT
CASSQHTGGWTEAFF
>TRBD1|NA|TRBV7-9|TRBJ1-1
TGTGCCAGCAGTTCGGGCGGGACAGGGCTACCTATGAACACTGAAGCTTTCTTT
CASSSGGTGLPMNTEAFF
>TRBD1|few|TRBV6-1|TRBJ1-4
TGTGCCAGCAGATCCCGACAGGGGGCGAATGAAAAACTGTTTTTT
CASRSRQGANEKLFF
>NA|few|TRBV7-2|TRBJ2-3
TGTGCCAGCAGCCCCGTGAATTACAGGACGCAGTATTTT
CASSPVNYRTQYF
>TRBD2|NA|TRBV4-1|TRBJ2-1
TGCGCCAGCAGCCAGGTAGCGGGGGGGGTCTACAATGAGCAGTTCTTC
CASSQVAGGVYNEQFF
>NA|few|TRBV5-5|TRBJ2-3
TGTGCCAGCAGCTTGGTTCACAGGGCTTCCACAGATACGCAGTATTTT
CASSLVHRASTDTQYF
>TRBD2|few|TRBV29-1|TRBJ2-1
TGCAGCGTCAGCCTTAGCGGGTCCTCCTACAATGAGCAGTTCTTC
CSVSLSGSSYNEQFF
>TRBD1|many|TRBV10-3|TRBJ2-3
TGTGCCATAAACCCGACAGGGAACCCCACAGATACGCAGTATTTT
CAINPTGNPTDTQYF
>NA|few|TRBV11-2|TRBJ1-1
TGTGCCAGCAGCCCCGGGGAGAGGGTGAACACTGAAGCTTTCTTT
CASSPGERVNTEAFF
>TRBD1|few|TRBV12-3/TRBV12-4|TRBJ2-7
TGTGCCAGCAGTTGGGGACAGGGAATCTACGAGCAGTACTTC
CASSWGQGIYEQYF
>TRBD2|many|TRBV7-9|TRBJ2-3
TGTGCCAGCAGCCCCAAGGGTAGCGGGGGCGCCGGGGGAGATACGCAGTATTTT
CASSPKGSGGAGGDTQYF
>NA|few|TRBV3-1|TRBJ2-5
TGTGCCAGCAGCCAAGAAGGCACAATAGAGGAGACCCAGTACTTC
CASSQEGTIEETQYF
>NA|NA|TRBV5-1|TRBJ1-1
TGCGCCAGCAGCTTGGACAGACCCGGGAACACTGAAGCTTTCTTT
CASSLDRPGNTEAFF
>TRBD1|few|TRBV20-1|TRBJ1-1
TGCAGTGCACCAGGGGGTACGAACACTGAAGCTTTCTTT
CSAPGGTNTEAFF